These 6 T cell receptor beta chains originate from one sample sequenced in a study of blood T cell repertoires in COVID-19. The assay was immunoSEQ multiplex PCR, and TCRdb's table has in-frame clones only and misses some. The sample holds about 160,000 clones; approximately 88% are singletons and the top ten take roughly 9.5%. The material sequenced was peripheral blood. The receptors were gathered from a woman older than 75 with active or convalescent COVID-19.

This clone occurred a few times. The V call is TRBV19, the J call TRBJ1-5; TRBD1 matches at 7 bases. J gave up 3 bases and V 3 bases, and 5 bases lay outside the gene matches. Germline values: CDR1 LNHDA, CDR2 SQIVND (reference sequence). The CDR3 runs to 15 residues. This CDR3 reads CASSIGDSTNQPQHF. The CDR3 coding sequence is TGTGCCAGTAGTATCGGGGACAGCACCAATCAGCCCCAGCATTTT.

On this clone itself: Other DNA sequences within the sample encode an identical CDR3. The CDR3 nucleotides are TGTGCCAGCAGCCCTAGCACAGATACGCAGTATTTT. As protein: CASSPSTDTQYF. The V gene is TRBV7-9, the J gene TRBJ2-3; D gene unclear. Trimming left V 5 bases short and J 0 bases short, with 3 bases between. CDR1 is SEHNR, CDR2 FQNEAQ, per germline (reference sequence). There are 12 residues in the CDR3.

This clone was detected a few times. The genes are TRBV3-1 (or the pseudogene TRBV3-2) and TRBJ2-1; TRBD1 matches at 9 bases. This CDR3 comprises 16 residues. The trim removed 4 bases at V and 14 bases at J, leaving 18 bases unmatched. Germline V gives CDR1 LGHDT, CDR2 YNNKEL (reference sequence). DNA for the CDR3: TGTGCCAGCAGCCCCTCCGGGACAGGGTTGGACGGCCCTAAGTTCTTC. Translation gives CASSPSGTGLDGPKFF.

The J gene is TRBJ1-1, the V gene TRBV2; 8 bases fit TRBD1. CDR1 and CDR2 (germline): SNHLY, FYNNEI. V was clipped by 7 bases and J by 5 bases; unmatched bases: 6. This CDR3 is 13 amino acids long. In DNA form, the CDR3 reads TGTGCCAGCACAGGACAGGGTCAAACTGAAGCTTTCTTT. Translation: CASTGQGQTEAFF.

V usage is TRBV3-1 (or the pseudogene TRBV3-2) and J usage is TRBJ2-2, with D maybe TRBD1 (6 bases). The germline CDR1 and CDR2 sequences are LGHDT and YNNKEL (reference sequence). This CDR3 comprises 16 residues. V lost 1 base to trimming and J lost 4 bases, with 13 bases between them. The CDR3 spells CASSQAARTVTGELFF. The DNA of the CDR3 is TGTGCCAGCAGCCAAGCCGCCCGGACAGTCACCGGGGAGCTGTTTTTT.

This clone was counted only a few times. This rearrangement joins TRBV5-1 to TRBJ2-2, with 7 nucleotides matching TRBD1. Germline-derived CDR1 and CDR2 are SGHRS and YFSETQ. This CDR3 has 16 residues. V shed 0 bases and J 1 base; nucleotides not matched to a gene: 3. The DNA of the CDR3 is TGCGCCAGCAGCTTGGCGAGGACAGGGAACACCGGGGAGCTGTTTTTT. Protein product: CASSLARTGNTGELFF. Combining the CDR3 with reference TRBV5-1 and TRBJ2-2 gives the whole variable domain KAGVTQTPRYLIKTRGQQVTLSCSPISGHRSVSWYQQTPGQGLQFLFEYFSETQRNKGNFPGRFSGRQFSNSRSEMNVSTLELGDSALYLCASSLARTGNTGELFFGEGSRLTVL.